The entry below describes one T cell receptor (beta chain). Its antigen is currently unknown. The CDR3 consists of 14 residues. Trimming left V 7 bases short and J 4 bases short, with 17 bases between. Germline V gene lookup returns CDR1 SGHTA and CDR2 FQGNSA. This specimen belongs to a study of radiotherapy plus CTLA-4 blockade in lung cancer. Overall study: For around 18% of patients, objective responses occurred, and approximately 31% had disease control. Findings of the study overall: Clones derived from tumor TCRs expanded in blood after radiotherapy plus ipilimumab.

Focal radiation was given together with CTLA-4 blockade (ipilimumab) to patients with chemo-refractory metastatic non-small-cell lung cancer. This table comes from immunoSEQ multiplex PCR, and its TCRdb copy is limited to in-frame clones, with some not included. This sample yields 65,000 to 95,000 clones, of which roughly 91% are seen a single time; 40% to 45% belongs to the top ten. This chain links TRBV7-2 with TRBJ2-7; D call uncertain. This sequence originates from a human donor with non-small cell lung cancer that progressed on radiotherapy plus ipilimumab. The specimen was peripheral blood, collected from a patient treated with radiotherapy plus ipilimumab. CDR3 sequence (DNA): TGTGCCAGCATCCAGACGTGGGGTTTTTACGAGCAGTACTTC. Amino acids: CASIQTWGFYEQYF.